This TCR beta chain was recorded in a study of cytomegalovirus exposure and HLA in healthy donors. Researchers ran the PCR with 60 Vbeta and 13 Jbeta primers. Method: immunoSEQ multiplex PCR; TCRdb's copy keeps in-frame clones and lacks some. The sample includes roughly 160,000 clones, around 79% of them seen just once. The V gene's germline CDR1 is MNHNS and CDR2 SASEGT. Trimming at V came to 4 bases and at J to 0 bases, leaving 10 bases not matched to a gene. The CDR3 totals 19 residues. This chain connects TRBV6-1 to TRBJ2-4, with 12 bases aligning to TRBD1. The sequenced material came from PBMCs. The clonotype was recovered from a man aged 35 to 55 in good health and CMV-seronegative. CDR3 sequence: CASSGLRDRGRVAKNIQYF. The CDR3 nucleotides read TGTGCCAGCAGTGGCCTCCGGGACAGGGGGCGGGTAGCCAAAAACATTCAGTACTTC.